The 32 T cell receptor beta chains given below trace back to one sample, sequenced in a study of T cell responses to AZD1222 COVID-19 vaccine. The assay was immunoSEQ multiplex PCR, and TCRdb's table has in-frame clones only and misses some. The data contain 110,000 to 150,000 clones, 92% of them singletons. This sample comprised peripheral blood, obtained on day 0 of AZD1222 vaccination. The receptor source for this set is an adult in good health.

The chain couples TRBV6-5 to TRBJ2-7; TRBD2 aligns across 10 bases. V was clipped by 6 bases and J by 2 bases; unmatched bases: 7. CDR1 MNHEY and CDR2 SVGAGI come from the germline V gene. The CDR3 extends over 15 amino acids. Here the CDR3 reads CASRASGGPTYEQYF. CDR3 coding DNA: TGTGCCAGCAGGGCTAGCGGGGGTCCGACCTACGAGCAGTACTTC.

The genes are TRBV3-1 (or the pseudogene TRBV3-2) and TRBJ1-5, with 7 bases matching TRBD1. Trimming at V came to 7 bases and at J to 5 bases, leaving 23 bases not matched to a gene. This CDR3 contains 19 residues. The germline CDR1 and CDR2 sequences are LGHDT and YNNKEL (reference sequence). CDR3 coding DNA: TGTGCCAGCACCTCCCCAAGATTACGGGGCAACAGGGGTCATCAGCCCCAGCATTTT. Translation: CASTSPRLRGNRGHQPQHF.

The table lists this clone with a few counts. This chain connects TRBV5-1 to TRBJ2-7, with D tentatively TRBD2 (6 bases). Trimming removed 1 base from V and 3 bases from J, with 11 bases in between. CDR1 SGHRS and CDR2 YFSETQ come from the germline V gene. The CDR3 extends over 14 amino acids. As DNA, the CDR3 is TGCGCCAGCAGCTTGCGGAGGGGCCTCTACGAGCAGTACTTC. This codes for CASSLRRGLYEQYF.

This chain connects TRBV12-5 to TRBJ1-2; D unclear. This CDR3 is built from 13 residues. V lost 2 bases and J 5 bases, leaving 9 bases between the germline ends. Germline V gives CDR1 LGHNT, CDR2 FRNRAP. CDR3 residues: CASGLNTGYGYTF. The CDR3 nucleotides are TGTGCTAGTGGTTTGAATACGGGATATGGCTACACCTTC.

The CDR3 DNA sequence: TGCGCCAGCAGCTGGGACCCGGGATCAACGAACACTGAAGCTTTCTTT. Protein product: CASSWDPGSTNTEAFF. V gene TRBV4-1 combines with J gene TRBJ1-1; perhaps TRBD1 as D (5 bases). Germline CDR1 is MGHRA and CDR2 is YSYEKL. CDR3 length equals 16 residues. V shed 5 bases and J shed 1 base, with 17 bases lying between them.

The chain's CDR3 is CASSLTGTLSYEQYF. CDR3 DNA sequence: TGTGCCAGCAGCCTGACCGGGACACTCTCCTACGAGCAGTACTTC. The chain carries TRBV6-5 and TRBJ2-7; D possibly corresponds to TRBD1 (6 bases). The CDR3 is 15 residues long. Trimming left V 6 bases short and J 0 bases short, with 15 bases between. Germline V CDR1 and CDR2: MNHEY, SVGAGI.

The rearrangement joins TRBV4-2 to TRBJ1-5; a weak D match, TRBD1 (6 bases). Trimming removed 0 bases at V and 0 bases at J, with 9 bases between. CDR3 size: 16 residues. Looked up from germline, CDR1 is LGHNA and CDR2 is YNFKEQ. This CDR3 is CASSQEQGHSNQPQHF. DNA of the CDR3: TGTGCCAGCAGCCAAGAGCAGGGGCATAGCAATCAGCCCCAGCATTTT.

J is TRBJ1-3 and V is TRBV11-2; D is unresolved. Germline V CDR1 and CDR2: SGHAT, FQNNGV. CDR3 length: 13 amino acids. Trimming shortened V by 1 base and J by 7 bases, and 8 bases separated the two germline ends. Here the CDR3 DNA reads TGTGCCAGCAGCTTAGGCCCGGAGAACACCATATATTTT. Amino acid sequence: CASSLGPENTIYF.

This chain links TRBV5-4 with TRBJ2-7; TRBD2 might be the D (5 bases). CDR1 and CDR2 from the germline V gene are SGHNT and YYREEE (reference sequence). The CDR3 covers 14 residues. V shed 5 bases and J shed 2 bases, with 14 bases lying between them. The CDR3 DNA is TGTGCCAGCAGTCCCAGGTCCGGGGCCTACGAGCAGTACTTC. Protein: CASSPRSGAYEQYF.

J is TRBJ2-5 and V is TRBV7-2, with TRBD2 identical over 13 bases. V gave up 1 base and J gave up 8 bases; unmatched junction bases: 7. Per germline, CDR1 SGHTA and CDR2 FQGNSA. CDR3 length equals 16 residues. CDR3 nucleotide sequence: TGTGCCAGCAGCTTAGACGGGGGACTAGCGGGGTTTACCCAGTACTTC. Protein product: CASSLDGGLAGFTQYF.

The chain links TRBV7-3 to TRBJ2-5; 8 bases match TRBD2. CDR3 size: 14 residues. The ends lost 4 bases at V and 6 bases at J; junction bases unmatched: 7. Germline V gene sequence: CDR1 SGHTA, CDR2 FQGTGA. CDR3 region: CASSSRGGYKTQYF. In DNA form, the CDR3 reads TGTGCCAGCAGCTCTCGGGGGGGCTACAAGACCCAGTACTTC. Supplemented by reference TRBV7-3 and TRBJ2-5, the full variable domain reads GAGVSQTPSNKVTEKGKYVELRCDPISGHTALYWYRQSLGQGPEFLIYFQGTGAADDSGLPNDRFFAVRPEGSVSTLKIQRTERGDSAVYLCASSSRGGYKTQYFGPGTRLLVL.

This clone has more than one count but fewer than ten. The J gene is TRBJ2-1, the V gene TRBV9; 9 nucleotides align to TRBD1. The CDR3 contains 15 residues. The V gene end was trimmed by 0 bases and the J gene end by 4 bases; junction bases not matched to a gene: 2. The germline V gene has CDR1 SGDLS and CDR2 YYNGEE. CDR3 coding DNA: TGTGCCAGCAGCGTAGATGGACAGGGGTACAATGAGCAGTTCTTC. Its translation: CASSVDGQGYNEQFF.

The V gene is TRBV6-4, the J gene TRBJ2-1; D is tentatively TRBD1 or TRBD2 (7 bases each). The CDR3 is made up of 16 amino acids. V was shortened by 0 bases and J by 5 bases, with 14 bases between the two germline ends. The germline gives CDR1 MRHNA, CDR2 SNTAGT. CDR3 bases: TGTGCCAGCAGTGACTCGGCAGGGGGGGGCCACAATGAGCAGTTCTTC. Its protein product is CASSDSAGGGHNEQFF.

Only one count was recorded for this clone. The identical CDR3 is also encoded by other nucleotide sequences in the sample. The CDR3, as DNA: TGCGCCAGCAGCTTGGGCGGGACCTACGAGCAGTACTTC. It codes for CASSLGGTYEQYF. The chain employs TRBV5-1 and TRBJ2-7; a possible D gene is TRBD2 (6 bases). The germline CDR1 and CDR2 sequences are SGHRS and YFSETQ. The CDR3 length is 13 residues. Trimming left V 0 bases short and J 2 bases short, with 6 bases between.

The V and J genes are TRBV28 and TRBJ1-4; possible D gene TRBD1, 6 bases. The CDR3 covers 15 residues. Deletions cut 3 bases from V and 5 bases from J, with 13 bases between. The germline CDR1 and CDR2 sequences are MDHEN and SYDVKM. In nucleotides, the CDR3 is TGTGCCAGCAGTTTTATTTGGGGGGCCAATGAAAAACTGTTTTTT. Translated, it gives CASSFIWGANEKLFF. The complete variable domain, with remaining parts taken from reference TRBV28 and TRBJ1-4, reads DVKVTQSSRYLVKRTGEKVFLECVQDMDHENMFWYRQDPGLGLRLIYFSYDVKMKEKGDIPEGYSVSREKKERFSLILESASTNQTSMYLCASSFIWGANEKLFFGSGTQLSVL.

This clone was counted only a few times. The chain recombines TRBV4-1 with TRBJ1-5, with D hard to call. The V gene lost 0 bases and the J gene lost 3 bases, with 6 bases spanning the gap. There are 14 residues in the CDR3. The V gene's germline CDR1 is MGHRA and CDR2 YSYEKL. The DNA for the CDR3 is TGCGCCAGCAGCCAAGAATCAAACAATCAGCCCCAGCATTTT. Translation: CASSQESNNQPQHF.

This clone has a handful of counts. The V gene is TRBV24-1, the J gene TRBJ2-7; 7 nucleotides match TRBD1. The J segment lost 7 bases and the V segment lost 5 bases, leaving 13 bases of the junction unmatched. From germline, CDR1 is KGHDR and CDR2 SFDVKD. The length of the CDR3 is 15 residues. The CDR3 DNA sequence: TGTGCCACCAGTGGTACCACAGGGGATCACCGGGAGCAGTACTTC. It encodes CATSGTTGDHREQYF.

DNA of the CDR3: TGTGCCAGCAGCTGGAGGACTAGCGGGGGAAATGAGCAGTTCTTC. Protein: CASSWRTSGGNEQFF. This chain connects TRBV11-3 to TRBJ2-1, with TRBD2 identical over 13 bases. CDR1 and CDR2 from the germline V gene are SGHNT and YENEEA. V lost 4 bases, J lost 7 bases, and 4 bases stayed unmatched. There are 15 residues in the CDR3.

The genes are TRBV7-9 and TRBJ1-5, with D hard to call. The CDR3 is 13 amino acids. Per germline, CDR1 SEHNR and CDR2 FQNEAQ (reference sequence). V lost 6 bases and J 7 bases, leaving 13 bases between the germline ends. The CDR3 region is CASSPGTIQPQHF. The DNA of the CDR3 is TGTGCCAGCAGTCCCGGTACCATCCAGCCCCAGCATTTT.

A single count supports this clone. The rearrangement uses TRBV7-8 and TRBJ2-2; D not resolved. Germline CDR1 SGHVS, CDR2 FQNEAQ. The V and J ends lost 4 bases and 6 bases respectively, with 15 bases between them. CDR3 length equals 15 residues. This CDR3 reads CASSSRVERSGELFF. The CDR3 DNA sequence: TGTGCCAGCAGCTCTCGGGTCGAGAGGTCCGGGGAGCTGTTTTTT. Supplemented by reference TRBV7-8 and TRBJ2-2, the full variable domain reads GAGVSQSPRYKVAKRGQDVALRCDPISGHVSLFWYQQALGQGPEFLTYFQNEAQLDKSGLPSDRFFAERPEGSVSTLKIQRTQQEDSAVYLCASSSRVERSGELFFGEGSRLTVL.

The chain combines TRBV6-2 or TRBV6-3 with TRBJ1-1, with D perhaps TRBD1 (5 bases). V lost 6 bases and J 1 base, leaving 9 bases between the germline ends. The germline gives CDR1 MNHEY, CDR2 SVGEGT. The CDR3 extends over 13 amino acids. The CDR3 here is CASSIQENTEAFF. Here the CDR3 DNA reads TGTGCCAGCAGCATACAGGAGAACACTGAAGCTTTCTTT.

The chain couples TRBV18 to TRBJ2-3; no clear D gene. There are 12 residues in the CDR3. Trimming took 2 bases from V and 2 from J, leaving 2 bases between them. CDR1 KGHSH and CDR2 LQKENI come from the germline V gene. As DNA, the CDR3 is TGTGCCAGCTCACCAAACACAGATACGCAGTATTTT. Translation gives CASSPNTDTQYF.

This chain connects TRBV5-4 to TRBJ1-4; TRBD1 agrees at 7 bases. CDR1 and CDR2 (germline): SGHNT, YYREEE (reference sequence). This CDR3 has 16 amino acids. V trimming: 4 bases; J trimming: 10 bases; junction bases outside the gene matches: 16. The CDR3 sequence: CASSTGRDSWFGKLFF. Written as DNA, the CDR3 is TGTGCCAGCAGCACCGGCCGGGACAGTTGGTTCGGAAAACTGTTTTTT. The full variable domain, its missing parts supplied by reference TRBV5-4 and TRBJ1-4, is ETGVTQSPTHLIKTRGQQVTLRCSSQSGHNTVSWYQQALGQGPQFIFQYYREEENGRGNFPPRFSGLQFPNYSSELNVNALELDDSALYLCASSTGRDSWFGKLFFGSGTQLSVL.

The gene calls are TRBV27 and TRBJ1-6, with a possible D match to TRBD1 (6 bases). CDR3 length: 15 residues. The V end lost 2 bases, the J end lost 4 bases, and 9 bases lay between the germline ends. Germline CDR1 MNHEY, CDR2 SMNVEV (reference sequence). The CDR3, as DNA: TGTGCCAGCAGTTTAGGAGGGGGATATAATTCACCCCTCCACTTT. It encodes CASSLGGGYNSPLHF.

The gene calls are TRBV5-1 and TRBJ2-7, with D hard to call. Per the germline V gene, CDR1 is SGHRS and CDR2 is YFSETQ. Between the trimmed V and J ends, which lost 3 bases and 2 bases, there was a span of 12 bases. This CDR3 has 14 amino acids. The CDR3 loop is CASSSRAQAYEQYF. As DNA, the CDR3 is TGCGCCAGCAGCTCAAGGGCCCAAGCCTACGAGCAGTACTTC.

The V call is TRBV6-2 or TRBV6-3, the J call TRBJ1-1; no clear D gene. The germline V gene encodes CDR1 MNHEY and CDR2 SVGEGT. V dropped 0 bases and J dropped 0 bases, with 14 bases sitting between them. The length of the CDR3 is 17 residues. The CDR3: CASSYSTFGELNTEAFF. As DNA, the CDR3 is TGTGCCAGCAGTTACTCGACTTTCGGAGAACTGAACACTGAAGCTTTCTTT.

The gene calls are TRBV11-3 and TRBJ2-5; 7 bases align to TRBD1. This CDR3 contains 15 residues. Germline assignment: CDR1 SGHNT and CDR2 YENEEA. With V trimmed by 2 bases and J by 4 bases, 7 bases remained unmatched. The DNA of the CDR3 is TGTGCCAGCAGCTTATTCGGGACAGTGGGAGAGACCCAGTACTTC. Residues: CASSLFGTVGETQYF. The entire variable domain, with the rest obtained from reference TRBV11-3 and TRBJ2-5, is as follows: EAGVVQSPRYKIIEKKQPVAFWCNPISGHNTLYWYLQNLGQGPELLIRYENEEAVDDSQLPKDRFSAERLKGVDSTLKIQPAELGDSAVYLCASSLFGTVGETQYFGPGTRLLVL.

The chain joins TRBV13 to TRBJ2-1, with 8 bases identical to TRBD1. The germline gives CDR1 PRHDT, CDR2 FYEKMQ (reference sequence). Trimming took 5 bases from V and 1 from J; bases not matched to a gene: 4. This CDR3 is 15 amino acids long. The CDR3 DNA is TGTGCCAGCAGCCCCGACAGGGGTTCCTACAATGAGCAGTTCTTC. Translating it yields CASSPDRGSYNEQFF.

V is TRBV3-1 (or the pseudogene TRBV3-2) and J is TRBJ2-7, with D perhaps matching TRBD2 (5 bases). The length of the CDR3 is 14 residues. Germline CDR1 LGHDT, CDR2 YNNKEL (reference sequence). Trimming pared 4 bases from V and 0 bases from J, leaving 10 bases between. The DNA of the CDR3 is TGTGCCAGCAGCCCCGTGGAGGACTCCTACGAGCAGTACTTC. Encoded protein: CASSPVEDSYEQYF.

The chain links TRBV7-8 to TRBJ2-7; a weak D match, TRBD1 (5 bases). CDR3 length: 13 amino acids. From germline, CDR1 is SGHVS and CDR2 FQNEAQ. The V gene lost 2 bases and the J gene lost 2 bases, with 7 bases spanning the gap. The DNA for the CDR3 is TGTGCCAGCAGCTTAACAGGCGCCTACGAGCAGTACTTC. Translated: CASSLTGAYEQYF.

This clone was seen a single time. The genes are TRBV29-1 and TRBJ1-2; D is uncertain. Germline values: CDR1 SQVTM, CDR2 ANQGSEA. The CDR3 is 11 residues long. The V and J ends lost 7 bases and 5 bases respectively, with 11 bases between them. The CDR3 sequence is CSAAGWYGYTF. CDR3 nucleotides: TGCAGCGCCGCCGGGTGGTATGGCTACACCTTC.

The V and J genes are TRBV3-1 (or the pseudogene TRBV3-2) and TRBJ2-7; D gene ambiguous. Germline V lookup: CDR1 LGHDT, CDR2 YNNKEL (reference sequence). This CDR3 is built from 12 residues. V lost 5 bases and J lost 0, with 5 bases in between. For the CDR3, the DNA is TGTGCCAGCAGCTTTAGCTCCTACGAGCAGTACTTC. Amino acids: CASSFSSYEQYF.